This T cell receptor (beta chain) was captured in a study of Tregs in tolerant kidney transplant recipients. The nonmyeloablative bone marrow transplants came from related graft donors, with transient mixed chimerism. Trimming removed 7 bases from V and 2 bases from J; junction bases left unmatched: 5. The CDR3 is 14 residues long. Germline V gene sequence: CDR1 ENHRY, CDR2 SYGVKD. Repertoires were generated with immunoSEQ multiplex PCR, while TCRdb's copy carries only in-frame clones and drops some. The sample has roughly 70,000 clones, 87% seen once. This clone was seen a handful of times. This chain links TRBV10-3 with TRBJ2-7, with TRBD1 matching 10 bases. This TCR was sampled from a human patient who received a combined kidney and bone marrow transplant. Some T cells could come from the graft donor. The material sequenced was CD4+ T cells from blood (PBMCs), taken 6 months after the transplant. The CDR3 loop is CAITRQGAAYEQYF. Here the CDR3 DNA reads TGTGCCATCACTCGACAGGGGGCGGCCTACGAGCAGTACTTC.